The 18 T cell receptor beta chains in this list originate from one sample, sequenced in a study of shared clonotypes between healthy human individuals. Produced via immunoSEQ multiplex PCR; TCRdb's table is partial and in-frame only. The profile shows some 2,400,000 clones, nearly 97% of them singletons. The sample comprised naive CD4+ T cells sorted from blood. Subset: CD45RA+ positively selected. All receptors derive from a man in his late teens or twenties in good health.

This rearrangement joins TRBV25-1 to TRBJ2-1, with D perhaps matching TRBD1 (8 bases). This CDR3 spans 17 amino acids. The ends were cut back, 2 bases at V and 1 base at J, with 15 bases in the middle. CDR1 is MGHDK, CDR2 SYGVNS, per germline. The CDR3 DNA is TGTGCCAGCAGTGAAGTGACAGGGGAGGGGTCCTACAATGAGCAGTTCTTC. Translated, it gives CASSEVTGEGSYNEQFF.

A word on this clone: Other DNA sequences in this sample translate to the same CDR3. The chain uses TRBV7-2 and TRBJ2-6; D gene ambiguous. The length of the CDR3 is 14 residues. The V end was cut by 2 bases, the J end by 0 bases, with 2 bases between. Germline V gene data show CDR1 as SGHTA and CDR2 as FQGNSA. The CDR3 nucleotides read TGTGCCAGCAGCTTAAACTCTGGGGCCAACGTCCTGACTTTC. Translated: CASSLNSGANVLTF.

The chain uses TRBV10-2 and TRBJ2-1; weak D call: TRBD1 (6 bases). V was cut by 10 bases and J by 7 bases, with 20 bases left in between. Germline CDR1 and CDR2: WSHSY and SAAADI. CDR3 length: 14 residues. CDR3 DNA: TGCGCCAATCCAGACAGGTCCTATTGGAATGAGCAGTTCTTC. It translates to CANPDRSYWNEQFF.

This clone was found once. The chain has TRBV6-5 and TRBJ2-5; 7 bases agree with TRBD2. The V and J ends lost 4 bases and 5 bases, in that order; junction bases with no gene match: 4. CDR3 size: 13 residues. CDR1 and CDR2 (germline): MNHEY, SVGAGI. CDR3 nucleotides: TGTGCCAGCAGTTCGACTAGCCCGGAGACCCAGTACTTC. It translates to CASSSTSPETQYF.

The rearrangement joins TRBV6-5 to TRBJ1-6, with 9 positions matching TRBD1. The CDR3 consists of 14 residues. Trimming took 6 bases from V and 10 from J; bases not matched to a gene: 7. The germline V gene has CDR1 MNHEY and CDR2 SVGAGI. The CDR3 DNA reads TGTGCCAGCAGAACCACAGGGGGCGGATCACCCCTCCACTTT. Translating gives CASRTTGGGSPLHF.

The rearrangement joins TRBV29-1 to TRBJ2-7; maybe TRBD2 (5 bases). Trimming left V 4 bases short and J 6 bases short, with 10 bases between. The CDR3 covers 11 residues. Germline assignment: CDR1 SQVTM and CDR2 ANQGSEA. This chain's CDR3 is CSVGTEGEQYF. The CDR3 DNA sequence: TGCAGCGTTGGCACAGAGGGCGAGCAGTACTTC.

The rearrangement links TRBV12-5 to TRBJ2-7, with 9 bases that match TRBD1. CDR1 and CDR2 (germline): LGHNT, FRNRAP. CDR3 length: 15 residues. J was trimmed by 6 bases and V by 1 base; bases with no gene match: 7. CDR3 DNA: TGTGCTAGTGGTTTGGCCCGGACAGGGGTTTGCGAGCAGTACTTC. Protein sequence: CASGLARTGVCEQYF.

About this clone itself: Other nucleotide sequences in the sample specify the same CDR3. The genes are TRBV15 and TRBJ1-3, with D unclear. The CDR3 has 15 residues. V was cut by 1 base and J by 0 bases, with 7 bases left in between. CDR1 is LNHNV, CDR2 YYDKDF, per germline (reference sequence). CDR3 region: CATSRGQNSGNTIYF. In nucleotides, the CDR3 is TGTGCCACCAGCAGAGGCCAGAACTCTGGAAACACCATATATTTT.

As regards this clone: The same CDR3 also results from other DNA sequences found in this sample. The J gene is TRBJ2-3, the V gene TRBV19, with D hard to call. CDR3 length: 14 residues. V dropped 1 base and J dropped 2 bases, with 7 bases sitting between them. Germline-derived CDR1 and CDR2 are LNHDA and SQIVND (reference sequence). The CDR3 DNA sequence: TGTGCCAGTAGTATAGGCAGAGACACAGATACGCAGTATTTT. It is translated as CASSIGRDTDTQYF.

In DNA form, the CDR3 reads TGTGCCATCAGTCCCCCGACTAGCGGAAACACAGATACGCAGTATTTT. Protein sequence: CAISPPTSGNTDTQYF. This chain links TRBV10-3 with TRBJ2-3; 9 bases map to TRBD2. The J segment lost 2 bases and the V segment lost 5 bases, leaving 8 bases of the junction unmatched. The germline gives CDR1 ENHRY, CDR2 SYGVKD. CDR3 length: 16 residues.

V and J are TRBV10-1 and TRBJ1-5; unclear D gene. CDR1 is WNHNN and CDR2 is SYGVQD in the germline V gene (reference sequence). With 0 bases removed from V and 4 bases from J, the gap between germline ends came to 4 bases. The CDR3 is 13 residues long. DNA of the CDR3: TGCGCCAGCAGTGAGTCCCATAATCAGCCCCAGCATTTT. Translating it yields CASSESHNQPQHF.

This clone was found once. The V and J genes are TRBV7-9 and TRBJ2-1, with D maybe TRBD2 (7 bases). The V gene's germline CDR1 is SEHNR and CDR2 FQNEAQ (reference sequence). The germline V and J ends were trimmed by 5 bases and 5 bases, with 19 bases remaining between them. This CDR3 region has 16 residues. The CDR3 DNA reads as TGTGCCAGCAGCCCCCGAGCGGGGCAGGGGAACAATGAGCAGTTCTTC. Residues: CASSPRAGQGNNEQFF.

The chain carries TRBV25-1 and TRBJ1-1; D perhaps matches TRBD1 (5 bases). This CDR3 is 14 amino acids long. CDR1 and CDR2 (germline): MGHDK, SYGVNS. V shed 4 bases and J shed 5 bases, with 14 bases lying between them. The CDR3 DNA follows: TGTGCCAGCAGTGTAAGTCAGGGTGGGACTGAAGCTTTCTTT. The encoded protein is CASSVSQGGTEAFF. The whole variable domain, filled in from reference TRBV25-1 and TRBJ1-1, reads EADIYQTPRYLVIGTGKKITLECSQTMGHDKMYWYQQDPGMELHLIHYSYGVNSTEKGDLSSESTVSRIRTEHFPLTLESARPSHTSQYLCASSVSQGGTEAFFGQGTRLTVV.

The chain recombines TRBV30 with TRBJ2-7, with 11 bases aligning to TRBD1. This CDR3 region has 12 residues. The trim removed 4 bases at V and 5 bases at J, leaving 1 base unmatched. CDR1 and CDR2 (germline): GTSNPN, SVGIG (reference sequence). The CDR3 sequence: CAWTGQGDEQYF. Here the CDR3 DNA reads TGTGCCTGGACGGGACAGGGGGACGAGCAGTACTTC.

The chain is built from TRBV4-1 and TRBJ1-1, with D possibly TRBD1 on 6 matching bases. The V gene lost 5 bases and the J gene lost 6 bases, with 10 bases spanning the gap. The germline V gene has CDR1 MGHRA and CDR2 YSYEKL. The CDR3 runs 12 residues. CDR3 nucleotide sequence: TGCGCCAGCAGCTCTGCAGGGGCTGAAGCTTTCTTT. Its translation: CASSSAGAEAFF.

On this clone: Other DNA sequences in this specimen translate into the identical CDR3. The CDR3 DNA follows: TGTGCCAGCTCACCGGACAGGCGTGGTCAGCCCCAGCATTTT. Amino acids: CASSPDRRGQPQHF. The rearrangement links TRBV18 to TRBJ1-5, with 7 bases identical to TRBD1. The CDR3 has 14 amino acids. From germline, CDR1 is KGHSH and CDR2 LQKENI. Trimming took 3 bases from V and 6 from J; bases not matched to a gene: 5.

The chain links TRBV5-4 to TRBJ2-5; TRBD1 aligns across 10 bases. J lost 5 bases, V lost 4 bases, and 5 bases had no gene match. Germline V lookup: CDR1 SGHNT, CDR2 YYREEE (reference sequence). This CDR3 region has 14 residues. DNA for the CDR3: TGTGCCAGCAGCGATGGACAGGGGGGGGAGACCCAGTACTTC. Protein sequence: CASSDGQGGETQYF.

As to this clone: Germline and junction disagree at one end, which may indicate a read error. In DNA, the CDR3 is TGTGCTAGCAGCTTAGAATTTGGAAGTACGCAGTATTTT. It codes for CASSLEFGSTQYF. The chain carries TRBV7-7 and TRBJ2-3; D not resolved. Germline loops: CDR1 SSHAT, CDR2 FNYEAQ (reference sequence). The CDR3 contains 13 residues. The whole variable domain, remainder taken from reference TRBV7-7 and TRBJ2-3, is GAGVSQSPRYKVTKRGQDVTLRCDPISSHATLYWYQQALGQGPEFLTYFNYEAQPDKSGLPSDRFSAERPEGSISTLTIQRTEQRDSAMYRCASSLEFGSTQYFGPGTRLTVL.